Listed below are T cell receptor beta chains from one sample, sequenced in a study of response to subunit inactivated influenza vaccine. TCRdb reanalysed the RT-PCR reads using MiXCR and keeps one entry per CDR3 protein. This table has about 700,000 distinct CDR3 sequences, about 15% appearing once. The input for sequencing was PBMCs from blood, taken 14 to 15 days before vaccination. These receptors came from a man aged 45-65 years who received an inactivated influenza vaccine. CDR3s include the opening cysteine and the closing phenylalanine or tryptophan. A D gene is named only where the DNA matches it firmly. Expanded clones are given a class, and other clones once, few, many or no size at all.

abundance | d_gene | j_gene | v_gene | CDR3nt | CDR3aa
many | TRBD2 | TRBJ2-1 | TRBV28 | TGTGCCAGCAGAAGAGCGGGAGGGACTTACAATGAGCAGTTCTTC | CASRRAGGTYNEQFF
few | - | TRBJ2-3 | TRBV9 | TGTGCCAGCAGCGTAGATCTTGGGACCGGAACAGATACGCAGTATTTT | CASSVDLGTGTDTQYF
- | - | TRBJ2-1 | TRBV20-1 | TGCAGTGCTAGAGATTGGGATTTGGATGAGCAGTTCTTC | CSARDWDLDEQFF
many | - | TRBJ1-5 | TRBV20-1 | TGCAGTGCAAGCAGGGTCCATCAGCCCCAGCATTTT | CSASRVHQPQHF
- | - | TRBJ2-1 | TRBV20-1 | TGCAGTGCTAGATTAAATGAGCAGTTCTTC | CSARLNEQFF
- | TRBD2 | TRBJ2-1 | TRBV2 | TGTGCCAGCAGTGAATTTATCCCGACTAGCGGAGACAATGAGCAGTTCTTC | CASSEFIPTSGDNEQFF
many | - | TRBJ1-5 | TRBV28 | TGTGCCAGCAGTTGGGCAAGCAATCAGCCCCAGCATTTT | CASSWASNQPQHF
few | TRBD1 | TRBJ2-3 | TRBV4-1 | TGCGCCAGCAGCCGACGTAACTTGGGACAGGGGGACGATACGCAGTATTTT | CASSRRNLGQGDDTQYF
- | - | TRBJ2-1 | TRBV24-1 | TGTGCCACCAGTTTGGGGGGGGCCCACAATGAGCAGTTCTTC | CATSLGGAHNEQFF
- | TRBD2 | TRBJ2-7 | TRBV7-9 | TGTGCCAGCAGCTCCCTAGCGGGGGGGAGCTCCTACGAGCAGTACTTC | CASSSLAGGSSYEQYF
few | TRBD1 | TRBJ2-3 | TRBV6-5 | TGTGCCAGCAGTTACGGACAGGGGACATCAGATACGCAGTATTTT | CASSYGQGTSDTQYF
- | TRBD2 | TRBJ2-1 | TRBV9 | TGTGCCAGCAGCGTAGCAGGACTAGCGTACAATGAGCAGTTCTTC | CASSVAGLAYNEQFF
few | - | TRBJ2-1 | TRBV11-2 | TGTGCCAGCAGCCAAACTAGCTCGGGTGAGCAGTTCTTC | CASSQTSSGEQFF
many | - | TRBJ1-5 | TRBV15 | TGTGCCACCAGCAGAGAACAGGAGTGGAATCAGCCCCAGCATTTT | CATSREQEWNQPQHF
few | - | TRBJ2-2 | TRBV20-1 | TGCAGTGCTAGGACTAGTGGAACCGGGGAGCTGTTTTTT | CSARTSGTGELFF
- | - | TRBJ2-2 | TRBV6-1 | TGTGCCAGCAAGACGGGTTGGGGGTTCGGGGAGCTGTTTTTT | CASKTGWGFGELFF